Given below is one T cell receptor (beta chain) in context. There are many counts of this clonotype. The specificity of this receptor is unknown. There are no base qualities to consult, and no much larger clone falls within one base. The record originates from a study of T cell repertoires in cytomegalovirus infection (dated by TCRdb to between 2017 and 2020). Some background on the complete study: The peptide stimulations were aimed at well-studied HLA-B-restricted epitopes as well as recently identified HLA-C-restricted CMV epitopes, whose presentation resists viral immunomodulation. Donor HLA type was relevant to the analysis, as public TCR beta signatures indicated carriage of CMV infection together with the matching HLA type.

From the cysteine through the phenylalanine, the CDR3 covers 15 amino acids. The retained sequence is limited to the CDR3, 45 bases, with the frame set at the first base. Based on the germline V gene (reference sequence), the CDR1 and CDR2 sequences are SEHNR and FQNEAQ. Trimming leaves V shorter by 4 bases and J shorter by 5 bases, with the junction holding 6 bases beyond the gene matches. Taken with the paper, the label for treatment or condition translates to: in vitro stimulation with specific CMV peptide epitopes to enrich CMV-specific T cells. Sequencing instrument: Illumina HiSeq 1500. Clones were called with MiXCR by TCRdb after fastp trimmed the public reads at Q25, and only in-frame beta chains were retained. When rows share a CDR3 protein, they turn into one entry using the most common DNA and genes. Present in this sample are over 250,000 distinct CDR3 sequences, 20% to 25% of which were seen just once. The ten largest make up approximately 20% of the sample.

The paper's findings and limits, for the study overall: In the ex vivo response, HLA-C-restricted CMV-specific TCR beta clonotypes were dominant, and in two of eight donors the single most frequent clonotype came from this HLA-C-restricted group. In both this cohort and an independent cohort of over 350 donors, the cumulative frequency of public TCR beta family members distinguished carriers of CMV infection plus the relevant HLA type.

This TCR was recovered from a human donor in good health (CMV status not recorded). Some clones in this sample may be carry-over from other donors' samples. This receptor chain uses TRBV7-9 and TRBJ1-1, and TRBD1 aligns with 11 junction nucleotides. Sequenced here: cultured PBMCs, sampled from culture after CMV antigen stimulation. The DNA reads as follows: TGTGCCAGCAGCTCCGGACAGGGGGCGGGAACTGAAGCTTTCTTT. This is translated as CASSSGQGAGTEAFF.